The 20 T cell receptor beta chains below all came from one sample that was sequenced in a study of CD8+CD57+ T cells in acquired aplastic anemia. For CDR3 and TCR beta VDJ profiling, genomic DNA was the template used. Each CDR3 protein is one row after TCRdb ran MiXCR on the reads. The table includes 200,000 or so distinct CDR3 sequences, 50% to 70% detected once. All patients picked for sequencing had shown, by flow cytometry, an expansion of CD8+CD57+ cells. Sample: sorted CD4+, CD8+, or CD8+CD57+ T cells (not recorded which) from PBMCs. The receptors stem from a human donor with aplastic anemia.

The chain couples TRBV5-1 to TRBJ1-6; D unclear. The germline V and J ends were trimmed by 0 bases and 6 bases, with 10 bases remaining between them. The germline CDR1 and CDR2 sequences are SGHRS and YFSETQ. CDR3 size: 15 residues. CDR3 region: CASSLAMSLNSPLHF. CDR3 coding DNA: TGCGCCAGCAGCTTGGCCATGAGCCTTAATTCACCCCTCCACTTT.

V gene TRBV7-2 combines with J gene TRBJ2-1; perhaps D is TRBD1 or TRBD2 (5 bases each). V lost 5 bases and J lost 8, with 13 bases in between. The CDR3 runs 13 residues. CDR1 SGHTA and CDR2 FQGNSA come from the germline V gene. CDR3 in amino acids: CASSQGRGDEQFF. Here the CDR3 DNA reads TGTGCCAGCAGCCAGGGTCGGGGCGATGAGCAGTTCTTC. Full variable domain (missing parts from reference TRBV7-2 and TRBJ2-1): GAGVSQSPSNKVTEKGKDVELRCDPISGHTALYWYRQSLGQGLEFLIYFQGNSAPDKSGLPSDRFSAERTGGSVSTLTIQRTQQEDSAVYLCASSQGRGDEQFFGPGTRLTVL.

This chain links TRBV14 with TRBJ2-1, with D perhaps TRBD1 (6 bases). The V end lost 5 bases, the J end lost 3 bases, and 20 bases lay between the germline ends. Germline V CDR1 and CDR2: SGHDN, FVKESK. The CDR3 length is 17 residues. The CDR3 sequence is CASSARQANAFYNEQFF. The CDR3 DNA is TGTGCCAGCAGCGCTCGACAGGCGAATGCCTTCTACAATGAGCAGTTCTTC.

In its sample, this clonotype was seen many times. J is TRBJ2-3 and V is TRBV12-3 or TRBV12-4; unclear D gene. CDR3 length equals 14 residues. The V and J ends lost 7 bases and 5 bases respectively, with 16 bases between them. CDR3 nucleotides: TGTGCCAGCACTCCAGGCGGTGCAGGAGATACGCAGTATTTT. This gives the protein CASTPGGAGDTQYF.

On this clonotype itself: This may arise from a read error, as a much more abundant clone is one base away. Because the CDR3 is missing its conserved closing phenylalanine or tryptophan, this is likely a read error. The rearrangement uses TRBV4-1 and TRBJ2-2, with D hard to call. This CDR3 has 15 amino acids. Germline values: CDR1 MGHRA, CDR2 YSYEKL. V was pared by 0 bases and J by 2 bases, with 7 bases between. The CDR3 sequence: CASSQDWGNTGELFL. The CDR3 DNA sequence: TGCGCCAGCAGCCAAGATTGGGGAAACACCGGGGAGCTGTTTCTT.

In this sample, this clonotype turned up a few times. The chain uses TRBV27 and TRBJ2-3; unclear D gene. Germline lookup yields CDR1 MNHEY and CDR2 SMNVEV (reference sequence). V shed 6 bases and J shed 6 bases, with 13 bases lying between them. The length of the CDR3 is 13 residues. CDR3 protein: CASSQTRPDTQYF. In nucleotides, the CDR3 is TGTGCCAGCAGCCAAACGAGGCCCGATACGCAGTATTTT.

About this clonotype itself: The junction departs from germline at one end; a sequencing error may be responsible. V gene TRBV7-3 combines with J gene TRBJ2-3; 7 nucleotides agree with TRBD1. CDR1 is SGHTA and CDR2 is FQGTGA in the germline V gene. The CDR3 runs to 14 residues. CDR3 nucleotides: TGCGCCAGCAGCGAGACAGGGAGCAAAGATACGCAGTATTTT. Residues: CASSETGSKDTQYF.

This clonotype has only a few counts. V gene TRBV24-1 combines with J gene TRBJ2-5; TRBD2 matches 9 bases. Germline loops: CDR1 KGHDR, CDR2 SFDVKD. Germline trimming cut 5 bases from V and 4 bases from J; bases unmatched to any gene: 4. The CDR3 runs 14 residues. The CDR3 protein is CATSASGMSETQYF. The CDR3 DNA reads TGTGCCACCAGTGCTAGCGGGATGTCAGAGACCCAGTACTTC.

This chain links TRBV29-1 with TRBJ1-5; possible D gene TRBD1, 5 bases. CDR1 is SQVTM and CDR2 is ANQGSEA in the germline V gene. V dropped 4 bases and J dropped 0 bases, with 13 bases sitting between them. This CDR3 has 15 residues. The CDR3 DNA reads TGCAGCGTTGCGACAGACGATAATAGCAATCAGCCCCAGCATTTT. Amino acids: CSVATDDNSNQPQHF.

This clonotype turned up a few times. This chain links TRBV5-1 with TRBJ2-7, with TRBD1 identical over 9 bases. The V gene end was trimmed by 0 bases and the J gene end by 7 bases; junction bases not matched to a gene: 8. This CDR3 spans 15 amino acids. Germline V lookup: CDR1 SGHRS, CDR2 YFSETQ. For the CDR3, the DNA is TGCGCCAGCAGCTTGGCCCCACAGGGGGCATGGGAGCAGTACTTC. Its protein product is CASSLAPQGAWEQYF.

This chain uses TRBV24-1 with TRBJ1-6; D remains ambiguous. V was clipped by 7 bases and J by 8 bases, with 5 bases between them. There are 11 residues in the CDR3. The germline V gene has CDR1 KGHDR and CDR2 SFDVKD. The CDR3: CATRLYSPLHF. CDR3 nucleotides: TGTGCCACCAGACTGTATTCACCCCTCCACTTT.

The V gene is TRBV7-9, the J gene TRBJ2-5; 14 nucleotides line up with TRBD2. V was clipped by 8 bases and J by 4 bases; unmatched bases: 15. The CDR3 spans 18 residues. Germline-derived CDR1 and CDR2 are SEHNR and FQNEAQ (reference sequence). CDR3: CASSRGLAGDSAPETQYF. The CDR3 bases are TGTGCCAGCTCTAGGGGACTAGCGGGAGACAGCGCCCCAGAGACCCAGTACTTC.

The chain uses TRBV10-3 and TRBJ2-7; D may match TRBD1 or TRBD2 (7 bases each). Germline values: CDR1 ENHRY, CDR2 SYGVKD. The CDR3 has 16 residues. Trimming cost V 2 bases and J 2 bases, with 16 bases left between them. In DNA, the CDR3 is TGTGCCATCAGTGAGAGCGGGACAGTCCCTACCTACGAGCAGTACTTC. This codes for CAISESGTVPTYEQYF.

In this sample, this clonotype turned up once. V is TRBV7-3 and J is TRBJ2-5, with 8 positions matching TRBD1. V shed 5 bases, J shed 6 bases, and the junction held 8 bases outside the gene matches. Germline V gives CDR1 SGHTA, CDR2 FQGTGA. The length of the CDR3 is 14 residues. The CDR3 DNA follows: TGTGCCAGCAGCGCCGGACAGGGCGGAAAGACCCAGTACTTC. This encodes CASSAGQGGKTQYF. Full variable domain (remainder filled in from reference TRBV7-3 and TRBJ2-5): GAGVSQTPSNKVTEKGKYVELRCDPISGHTALYWYRQSLGQGPEFLIYFQGTGAADDSGLPNDRFFAVRPEGSVSTLKIQRTERGDSAVYLCASSAGQGGKTQYFGPGTRLLVL.

In this sample, this clonotype turned up a few times. The genes are TRBV7-9 and TRBJ1-6; D not resolved. The CDR3 has 14 amino acids. Trimming took off 1 base at V and 8 bases at J, with 9 bases between the two ends. CDR1 is SEHNR and CDR2 is FQNEAQ in the germline V gene (reference sequence). The CDR3 region is CASSLGQSDSPLHF. DNA of the CDR3: TGTGCCAGCAGCTTAGGACAATCAGATTCACCCCTCCACTTT.

This clonotype was observed a handful of times. The J gene is TRBJ1-4, the V gene TRBV5-4; 7 nucleotides line up with TRBD1. V shed 4 bases and J 8 bases; nucleotides not matched to a gene: 8. In germline, CDR1 is SGHNT, CDR2 YYREEE (reference sequence). This CDR3 has 14 residues. DNA of the CDR3: TGTGCCAGCAGCCCGGACAGGAAGGACGAAAAACTGTTTTTT. Translation gives CASSPDRKDEKLFF.

With respect to this clonotype: This clone may be a read error of a much larger clone one base away. The chain is built from TRBV6-5 and TRBJ1-1, with D maybe TRBD1 (5 bases). This CDR3 has 14 residues. Germline CDR1 is MNHEY and CDR2 is SVGAGI. CDR3 coding DNA: TGTGCCATCAGTTATGGGGCGGAGGACACTGAAGCTTTCTTT. This encodes CAISYGAEDTEAFF.

This clonotype has more than one count but fewer than ten. At one end, the junction sequence differs from germline, possibly due to a read error. The chain combines TRBV5-1 with TRBJ2-1, with TRBD1 identical over 9 bases. CDR3 size: 16 residues. CDR1 is SGHRS and CDR2 is YFSETQ in the germline V gene. CDR3 amino acids: CAGSRLQGALIDEQFF. DNA of the CDR3: TGCGCCGGCAGTAGGTTACAGGGGGCGCTTATCGATGAGCAGTTCTTC.

Written as DNA, the CDR3 is TGCAGTGCTAGGTCCCCCCGAGTCGGAATTTTCAATGAGCAGTTCTTC. Protein sequence: CSARSPRVGIFNEQFF. The chain recombines TRBV20-1 with TRBJ2-1; D gene ambiguous. This CDR3 spans 16 amino acids. V gave up 3 bases and J gave up 6 bases, with 21 bases separating them. Germline-derived CDR1 and CDR2 are DFQATT and SNEGSKA (reference sequence).

The chain links TRBV5-1 to TRBJ1-2; unclear D gene. V lost 3 bases and J lost 7, with 16 bases in between. The CDR3 sequence is 14 residues long. Germline assignment: CDR1 SGHRS and CDR2 YFSETQ. The CDR3 loop is CASSSDGSLFGYTF. CDR3 nucleotide sequence: TGCGCCAGCAGCTCCGACGGAAGCCTTTTTGGCTACACCTTC.